These 25 T cell receptor beta chains originate from one sample sequenced in a study of beta chain features in type 1 diabetes. These TCRs' antigens remain unknown. Reverse transcription of all isolated RNA meant that expressed TCRB transcripts were sequenced. Using immunoSEQ multiplex PCR, the repertoire was profiled, and TCRdb retains in-frame clones only, with some absent. This sample carries some 350,000 clones, over 8.5% of them seen once, and the ten largest clones take approximately 0.55%. Whole-study results and caveats: TCRB CDR3s from Type 1 diabetes patients were moderately but significantly shorter in all four CD4+ subsets.

The specimen sequenced was central memory CD4+ T cells from blood. These receptors originate from a man between 25 and 39 years old with type 1 diabetes.

The V call is TRBV29-1, the J call TRBJ2-5, with D possibly TRBD2 on 5 matching bases. The J call may be incorrect, as the DNA end agrees better with TRBJ2-7. Germline CDR1 and CDR2: SQVTM and ANQGSEA. This CDR3 is 14 amino acids long. CDR3 residues: CSVEVPTEGYEQYF. The CDR3 DNA reads as TGCAGCGTTGAAGTCCCGACCGAGGGCTACGAGCAGTACTTC.

The chain employs TRBV11-3 and TRBJ1-1, with TRBD1 matching 7 bases. The V segment lost 5 bases and the J segment 6 bases; nucleotides outside the gene matches: 6. CDR1 and CDR2 (germline): SGHNT, YENEEA. This CDR3 has 13 amino acids. CDR3 region: CASSRGTASEAFF. The CDR3 region has the DNA TGTGCCAGCAGCCGAGGGACAGCCTCTGAAGCTTTCTTT.

The table lists this clone with many counts. The chain is built from TRBV21-1 and TRBJ2-1; the table's D gene call, TRBD2, was not cross checked with the DNA. TRBV21-1 is a pseudogene segment. The CDR3 totals 17 residues. The CDR3 is CASSKTSGRTTYNEQFF. The DNA of the CDR3 is TGTGCCAGCAGCAAGACTAGCGGGAGGACGACCTACAATGAGCAGTTCTTC.

V usage is TRBV7-2 and J usage is TRBJ1-4, with TRBD1 identical over 10 bases. The junction had 5 bases not matched to a gene; V was cut back by 4 bases and J by 3 bases. CDR1 SGHTA and CDR2 FQGNSA come from the germline V gene. The CDR3 is 16 amino acids. CDR3 sequence (DNA): TGTGCCAGCAGCTCCGACAGGGGGCATGCTAATGAAAAACTGTTTTTT. This sequence encodes CASSSDRGHANEKLFF.

The chain couples TRBV29-1 to TRBJ2-7; D tentatively reads TRBD1 or TRBD2 (7 bases each). This CDR3 region has 12 residues. V lost 6 bases and J lost 6, with 15 bases in between. The germline V gene has CDR1 SQVTM and CDR2 ANQGSEA. The CDR3 DNA follows: TGCAGCGTCCGACAGGGAGGGCGCGAGCAGTACTTC. It translates to CSVRQGGREQYF.

This clone was observed a few times. The chain has TRBV18 and TRBJ2-4, with TRBD1 matching over 11 bases. The junction had 5 bases not matched to a gene; V was cut back by 3 bases and J by 7 bases. This CDR3 is 15 amino acids long. Germline CDR1 is KGHSH and CDR2 is LQKENI. The CDR3 loop reads CASSPLGTGGNIQYF. The DNA for the CDR3 is TGTGCCAGCTCACCTCTAGGGACAGGGGGTAACATTCAGTACTTC.

The V and J genes are TRBV4-1 and TRBJ2-3, with TRBD2 as a possible D gene (6 bases). The CDR3 is 17 residues long. Germline V CDR1 and CDR2: MGHRA, YSYEKL. V was pared by 3 bases and J by 3 bases, with 19 bases between. CDR3 sequence reads: CASSQEWGLSGTDTQYF. CDR3 sequence (DNA): TGCGCCAGCAGCCAGGAATGGGGCCTCAGCGGGACAGATACGCAGTATTTT.

The chain carries TRBV19 and TRBJ2-7, with D possibly being TRBD1 (6 bases). The CDR3 has 15 amino acids. V lost 0 bases, J lost 0 bases, and 9 bases lay in between. CDR1 is LNHDA and CDR2 is SQIVND in the germline V gene (reference sequence). The CDR3 nucleotides read TGTGCCAGTAGTATAGAGGGACACAGCTCCTACGAGCAGTACTTC. Protein sequence: CASSIEGHSSYEQYF.

In DNA, the CDR3 is TGTGCCAGCAGCTTAGAGGGGACTTCGACCCAGTACTTC. Translation gives CASSLEGTSTQYF. J is TRBJ2-5 and V is TRBV11-1; perhaps TRBD2 as D (6 bases). The CDR3 is made up of 13 amino acids. Germline lookup yields CDR1 SGHAT and CDR2 FQDESV (reference sequence). Between the trimmed V and J ends, which lost 1 base and 7 bases, there was a span of 10 bases.

The rearrangement joins TRBV5-1 to TRBJ2-5; 13 positions match TRBD2. J was trimmed by 10 bases and V by 3 bases; bases with no gene match: 9. Germline V gene sequence: CDR1 SGHRS, CDR2 YFSETQ. The CDR3 totals 15 residues. The CDR3 sequence: CASSSTGTSGENQYF. The CDR3 nucleotides read TGCGCCAGCAGCTCGACCGGGACTAGCGGGGAAAACCAGTACTTC.

On this clone itself: Distinct nucleotide sequences in the sample also encode this CDR3. V gene TRBV7-2 combines with J gene TRBJ2-5; a possible D gene is TRBD2 (5 bases). Germline lookup yields CDR1 SGHTA and CDR2 FQGNSA. Trimming cost V 3 bases and J 2 bases, with 7 bases left between them. The CDR3 contains 13 residues. The CDR3: CASSFGVQETQYF. CDR3 nucleotide sequence: TGTGCCAGCAGCTTCGGGGTTCAAGAGACCCAGTACTTC.

This clone appeared a few times. The chain has TRBV6-5 and TRBJ2-7; unclear D gene. Germline lookup yields CDR1 MNHEY and CDR2 SVGAGI. CDR3 size: 14 residues. Trimming took off 7 bases at V and 1 base at J, with 14 bases between the two ends. Here the CDR3 reads CASTIPGPSYEQYF. Written as DNA, the CDR3 is TGTGCCAGCACCATCCCGGGCCCATCCTACGAGCAGTACTTC.

Worth noting for this clone: The sample contains more than one DNA sequence encoding this CDR3. The chain recombines TRBV7-3 with TRBJ1-1; D is undetermined. In germline, CDR1 is SGHTA, CDR2 FQGTGA. Between the trimmed V and J ends, which lost 5 bases and 0 bases, there was a span of 10 bases. There are 14 residues in the CDR3. CDR3 DNA: TGTGCCAGCAGCCCCGATACGGTGAACACTGAAGCTTTCTTT. As protein: CASSPDTVNTEAFF.

The V and J genes are TRBV7-8 and TRBJ1-1; D unclear. CDR1 and CDR2 from the germline V gene are SGHVS and FQNEAQ. The CDR3 consists of 15 residues. Trimming stripped 5 bases from V and 5 bases from J, with 18 bases between. CDR3 DNA sequence: TGTGCCAGCAGCCCCCACCGCAGAATAGAGACTGAAGCTTTCTTT. Its protein is CASSPHRRIETEAFF.

V is TRBV2 and J is TRBJ1-3; tentatively, D is TRBD1 (6 bases). The CDR3 contains 15 residues. Germline values: CDR1 SNHLY, CDR2 FYNNEI. Trimming cost V 4 bases and J 2 bases, with 12 bases left between them. CDR3 amino acids: CASSAMQGTGNTIYF. Written as DNA, the CDR3 is TGTGCCAGCAGTGCGATGCAGGGGACTGGAAACACCATATATTTT.

The CDR3 DNA is TGCGCCAGCAGCTTAGGCAGGGCGAATGGCTACACCTTC. It specifies CASSLGRANGYTF. J is TRBJ1-2 and V is TRBV5-1; tentative D call: TRBD1 (5 bases). Trimming removed 2 bases at V and 6 bases at J, with 11 bases between. The V gene's germline CDR1 is SGHRS and CDR2 YFSETQ. This CDR3 spans 13 amino acids.

A few counts support this clone. The same CDR3 arises from other DNA sequences in this sample as well. The chain uses TRBV11-2 and TRBJ1-2; the D is unclear. This CDR3 spans 14 amino acids. Trimming stripped 4 bases from V and 11 bases from J, with 20 bases between. Looked up from germline, CDR1 is SGHAT and CDR2 is FQNNGV. The CDR3 nucleotides read TGTGCCAGCAGCTCCTCCCGTGGCCATCGACAATACACCTTC. Translation gives CASSSSRGHRQYTF.

This clone was detected a few times. The identical CDR3 is also encoded by other nucleotide sequences in the sample. The gene calls are TRBV7-2 and TRBJ1-2; 7 bases agree with TRBD1. Germline V lookup: CDR1 SGHTA, CDR2 FQGNSA. Trimming removed 2 bases from V and 2 bases from J; junction bases left unmatched: 5. This CDR3 region has 15 residues. This CDR3 reads CASSLRQGGNYGYTF. CDR3 coding DNA: TGTGCCAGCAGCTTAAGACAGGGTGGGAACTATGGCTACACCTTC.

The chain recombines TRBV19 with TRBJ2-1; D unclear. Trimming shortened V by 4 bases and J by 4 bases, and 11 bases separated the two germline ends. Germline V lookup: CDR1 LNHDA, CDR2 SQIVND (reference sequence). The CDR3 consists of 14 residues. Here the CDR3 DNA reads TGTGCCAGTAGTACCCCTCCGGTTTACAATGAGCAGTTCTTC. Translated: CASSTPPVYNEQFF.

CDR3: CASSMGNTEAFF. The CDR3 bases are TGTGCCAGCAGTATGGGGAACACTGAAGCTTTCTTT. The chain uses TRBV6-6 and TRBJ1-1; D not certain. Trimming shortened V by 5 bases and J by 1 base, and 5 bases separated the two germline ends. The CDR3 covers 12 residues. The V gene's germline CDR1 is MNHNY and CDR2 SVGAGI (reference sequence).

The CDR3 region is CASSFGQAQETQYF. The CDR3 coding sequence is TGTGCCAGCAGCTTTGGGCAGGCCCAAGAGACCCAGTACTTC. J is TRBJ2-5 and V is TRBV5-6; D unclear. The germline V gene encodes CDR1 SGHDT and CDR2 YYEEEE. The length of the CDR3 is 14 residues. V was clipped by 2 bases and J by 1 base, with 9 bases between them.

The gene calls are TRBV4-3 and TRBJ1-1; perhaps TRBD1 as D (5 bases). This CDR3 comprises 16 residues. V lost 4 bases, J lost 1 base, and 16 bases lay in between. The germline gives CDR1 LGHNA, CDR2 YSLEER. Here the CDR3 DNA reads TGCGCCAGCAGCCGCGGGGCGGGACGGGAGAACACTGAAGCTTTCTTT. It specifies CASSRGAGRENTEAFF.

The rearrangement joins TRBV28 to TRBJ1-2, with unresolved D. CDR1 and CDR2 from the germline V gene are MDHEN and SYDVKM. Trimming took 2 bases from V and 3 from J, leaving 7 bases between them. The CDR3 extends over 13 amino acids. The CDR3 loop reads CASSLKNHYGYTF. The CDR3 DNA reads TGTGCCAGCAGTTTAAAAAACCACTATGGCTACACCTTC.

This clone was observed a handful of times. This CDR3 is also generated by other DNA sequences in the sample. This rearrangement joins TRBV7-2 to TRBJ2-7; D call uncertain. The ends were cut back, 2 bases at V and 0 bases at J, with 11 bases in the middle. Germline CDR1 SGHTA, CDR2 FQGNSA. The CDR3 totals 15 residues. In nucleotides, the CDR3 is TGTGCCAGCAGCTTATTCTCCGGTAGCTCCTACGAGCAGTACTTC. Translation: CASSLFSGSSYEQYF.

The sample holds a few counts of this clone. One end of the junction is discordant with germline, which a read error may explain. The rearrangement links TRBV6-1 to TRBJ2-7; D is possibly TRBD2 (5 bases). This CDR3 has 16 amino acids. Germline V gene lookup returns CDR1 MNHNS and CDR2 SASEGT. CDR3 loop: CAISERYGDLTYEQYF. The CDR3 nucleotides read TGTGCCATCAGTGAGAGGTACGGGGATCTAACCTACGAGCAGTACTTC.